This entry concerns a single T cell receptor beta chain. Repertoires were generated with immunoSEQ multiplex PCR, while TCRdb's copy carries only in-frame clones and drops some. The sample yields approximately 89,000 clones, roughly 86% seen once. The data belong to a study of control samples from healthy donors and cancer patients. The sample was blood. The receptor's source is a man aged 45-65 years in good health.

The CDR3, as DNA: TGCAGCGTTGATGTCGGGATGCGGGGGATGCGCCCAGGCTACACCTTC. Protein: CSVDVGMRGMRPGYTF. This chain joins TRBV29-1 and TRBJ1-2; D may be TRBD1 (5 bases). CDR1 is SQVTM and CDR2 is ANQGSEA in the germline V gene. This CDR3 has 16 amino acids. Between the trimmed V and J ends, which lost 3 bases and 8 bases, there was a span of 25 bases.